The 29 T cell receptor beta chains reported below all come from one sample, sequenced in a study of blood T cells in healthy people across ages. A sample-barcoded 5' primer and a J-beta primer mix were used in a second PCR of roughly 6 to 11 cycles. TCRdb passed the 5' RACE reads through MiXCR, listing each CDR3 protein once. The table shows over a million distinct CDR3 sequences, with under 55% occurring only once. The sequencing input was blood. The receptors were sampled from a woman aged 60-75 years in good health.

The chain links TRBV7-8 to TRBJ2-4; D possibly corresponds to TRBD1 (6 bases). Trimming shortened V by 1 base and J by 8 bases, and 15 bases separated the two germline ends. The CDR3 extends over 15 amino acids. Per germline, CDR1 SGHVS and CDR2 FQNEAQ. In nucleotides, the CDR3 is TGTGCCAGCAGCTTAGGGGGGCGAATGTTTGACATTCAGTACTTC. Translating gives CASSLGGRMFDIQYF.

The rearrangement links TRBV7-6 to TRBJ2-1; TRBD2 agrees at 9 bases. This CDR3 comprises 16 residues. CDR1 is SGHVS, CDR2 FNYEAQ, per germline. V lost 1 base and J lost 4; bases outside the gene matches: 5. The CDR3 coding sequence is TGTGCCAGCAGCTTAGGAAGCGGGAGGTCTTACAATGAGCAGTTCTTC. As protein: CASSLGSGRSYNEQFF.

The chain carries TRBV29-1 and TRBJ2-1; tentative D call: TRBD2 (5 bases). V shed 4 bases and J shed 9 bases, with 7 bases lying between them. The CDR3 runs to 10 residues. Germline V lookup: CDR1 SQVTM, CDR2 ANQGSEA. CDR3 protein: CSVGGSEQFF. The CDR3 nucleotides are TGCAGCGTTGGTGGGAGTGAGCAGTTCTTC.

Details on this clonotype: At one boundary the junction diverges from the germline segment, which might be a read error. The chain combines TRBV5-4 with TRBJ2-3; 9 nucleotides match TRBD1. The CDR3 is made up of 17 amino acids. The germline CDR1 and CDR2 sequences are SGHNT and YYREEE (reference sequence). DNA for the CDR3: TGTGCTAGCAGCTCCCCCGGGACAGGGTTCTTTGCAGATACGCAGTATTTT. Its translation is CASSSPGTGFFADTQYF.

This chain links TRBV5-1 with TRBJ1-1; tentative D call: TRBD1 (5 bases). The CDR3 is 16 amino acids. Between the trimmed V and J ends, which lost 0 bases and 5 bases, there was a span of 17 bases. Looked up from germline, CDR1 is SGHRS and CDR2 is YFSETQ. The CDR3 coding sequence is TGCGCCAGCAGCTTGGCCGGGGCGAGTTTTAATACTGAAGCTTTCTTT. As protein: CASSLAGASFNTEAFF. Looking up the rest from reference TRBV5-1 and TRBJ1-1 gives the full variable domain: KAGVTQTPRYLIKTRGQQVTLSCSPISGHRSVSWYQQTPGQGLQFLFEYFSETQRNKGNFPGRFSGRQFSNSRSEMNVSTLELGDSALYLCASSLAGASFNTEAFFGQGTRLTVV.

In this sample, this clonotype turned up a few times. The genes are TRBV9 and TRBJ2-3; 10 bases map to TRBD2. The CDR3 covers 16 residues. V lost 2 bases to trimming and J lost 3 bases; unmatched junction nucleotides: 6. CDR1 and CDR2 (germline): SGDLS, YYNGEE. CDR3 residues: CASSVSGGEVTDTQYF. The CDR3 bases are TGTGCCAGCAGCGTGAGCGGGGGGGAGGTAACAGATACGCAGTATTTT.

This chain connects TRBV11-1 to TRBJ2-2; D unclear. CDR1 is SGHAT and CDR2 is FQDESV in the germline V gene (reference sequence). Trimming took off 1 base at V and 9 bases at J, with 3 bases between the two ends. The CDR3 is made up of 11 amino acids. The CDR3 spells CASSLDWELFF. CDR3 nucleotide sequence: TGTGCCAGCAGCTTAGATTGGGAGCTGTTTTTT.

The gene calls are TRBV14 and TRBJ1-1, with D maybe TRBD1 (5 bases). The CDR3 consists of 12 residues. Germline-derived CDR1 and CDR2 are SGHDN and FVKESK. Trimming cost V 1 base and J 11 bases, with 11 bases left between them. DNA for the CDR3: TGTGCCAGCAGCCAAGCACCGGGACTGGCTTTCTTT. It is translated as CASSQAPGLAFF.

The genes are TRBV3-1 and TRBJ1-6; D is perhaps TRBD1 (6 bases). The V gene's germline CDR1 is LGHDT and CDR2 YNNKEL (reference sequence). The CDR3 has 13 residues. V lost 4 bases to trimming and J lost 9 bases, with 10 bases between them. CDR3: CASSRFRGSPLHF. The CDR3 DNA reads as TGTGCCAGCAGCCGCTTCAGGGGTTCACCCCTCCACTTT.

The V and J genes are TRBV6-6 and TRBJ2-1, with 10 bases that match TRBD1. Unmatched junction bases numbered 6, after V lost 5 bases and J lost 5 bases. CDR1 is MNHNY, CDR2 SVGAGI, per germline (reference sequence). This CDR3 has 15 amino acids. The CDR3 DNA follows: TGTGCCAGCAGTAACCGGGACAGGGGAAACAATGAGCAGTTCTTC. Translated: CASSNRDRGNNEQFF.

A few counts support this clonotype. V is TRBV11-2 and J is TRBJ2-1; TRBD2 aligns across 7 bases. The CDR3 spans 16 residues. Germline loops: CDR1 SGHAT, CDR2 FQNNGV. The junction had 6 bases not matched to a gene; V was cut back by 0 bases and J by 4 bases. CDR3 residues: CASSLDGLAAYNEQFF. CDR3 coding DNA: TGTGCCAGCAGCTTAGACGGTCTAGCGGCATACAATGAGCAGTTCTTC.

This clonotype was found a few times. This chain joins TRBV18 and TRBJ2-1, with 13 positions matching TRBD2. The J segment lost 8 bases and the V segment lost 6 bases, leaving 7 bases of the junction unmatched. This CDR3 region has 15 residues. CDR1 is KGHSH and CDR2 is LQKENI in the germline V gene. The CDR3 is CASSWTSGSQDEQFF. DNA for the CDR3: TGTGCCAGCTCCTGGACTAGCGGGAGTCAGGATGAGCAGTTCTTC.

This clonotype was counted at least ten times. The CDR3 nucleotides are TGTGCCAGCAGCTTGGGCGGGGGGACCGGGTACGAGCAGTACTTC. Encoded protein: CASSLGGGTGYEQYF. This chain joins TRBV7-7 and TRBJ2-7; TRBD2 aligns across 8 bases. V lost 3 bases and J lost 4; bases outside the gene matches: 8. CDR1 is SSHAT and CDR2 is FNYEAQ in the germline V gene (reference sequence). The CDR3 sequence is 15 residues long.

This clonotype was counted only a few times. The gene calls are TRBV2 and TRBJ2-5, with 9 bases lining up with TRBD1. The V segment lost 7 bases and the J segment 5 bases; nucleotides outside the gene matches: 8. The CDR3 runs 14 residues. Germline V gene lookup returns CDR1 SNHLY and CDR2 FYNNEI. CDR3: CASNQDRGEETQYF. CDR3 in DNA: TGTGCCAGCAATCAGGACAGGGGAGAGGAGACCCAGTACTTC.

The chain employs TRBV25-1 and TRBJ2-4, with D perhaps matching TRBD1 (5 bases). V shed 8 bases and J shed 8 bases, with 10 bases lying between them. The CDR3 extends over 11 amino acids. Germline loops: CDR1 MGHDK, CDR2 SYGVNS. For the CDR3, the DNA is TGTGCCAGCCGACAAGGGGACATTCAGTACTTC. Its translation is CASRQGDIQYF.

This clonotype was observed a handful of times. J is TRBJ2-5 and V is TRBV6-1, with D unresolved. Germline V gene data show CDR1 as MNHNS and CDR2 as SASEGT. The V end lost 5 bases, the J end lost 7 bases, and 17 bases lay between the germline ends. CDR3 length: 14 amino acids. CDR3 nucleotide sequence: TGTGCCAGCAGTCCCCGGACCCGAATAGGGACCCAGTACTTC. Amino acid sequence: CASSPRTRIGTQYF.

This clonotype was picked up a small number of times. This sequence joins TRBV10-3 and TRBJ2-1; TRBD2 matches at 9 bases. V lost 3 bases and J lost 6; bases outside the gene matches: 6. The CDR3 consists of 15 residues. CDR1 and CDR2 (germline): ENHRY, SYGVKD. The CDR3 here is CAISDPGLAFNEQFF. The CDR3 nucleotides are TGTGCCATCAGTGACCCGGGACTAGCATTCAATGAGCAGTTCTTC.

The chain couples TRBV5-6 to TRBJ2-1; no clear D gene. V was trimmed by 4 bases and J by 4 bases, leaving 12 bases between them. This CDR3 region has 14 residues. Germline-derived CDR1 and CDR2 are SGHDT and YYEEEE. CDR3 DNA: TGTGCCAGCAGCCCGACGGCCAGGTACAATGAGCAGTTCTTC. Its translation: CASSPTARYNEQFF.

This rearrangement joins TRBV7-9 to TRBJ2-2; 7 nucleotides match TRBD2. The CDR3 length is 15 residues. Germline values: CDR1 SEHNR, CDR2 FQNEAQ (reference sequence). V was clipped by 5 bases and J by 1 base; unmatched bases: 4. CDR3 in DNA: TGTGCCAGCAGCCTGGGGGGGGTGAACACCGGGGAGCTGTTTTTT. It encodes CASSLGGVNTGELFF.

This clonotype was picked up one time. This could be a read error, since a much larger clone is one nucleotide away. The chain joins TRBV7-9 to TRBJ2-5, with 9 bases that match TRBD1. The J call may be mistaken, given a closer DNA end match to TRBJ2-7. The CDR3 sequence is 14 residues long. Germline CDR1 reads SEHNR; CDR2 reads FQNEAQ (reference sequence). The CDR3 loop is CASSAGTGPHEQYF. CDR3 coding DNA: TGTGCCAGCAGCGCCGGGACAGGGCCCCACGAGCAGTACTTC.

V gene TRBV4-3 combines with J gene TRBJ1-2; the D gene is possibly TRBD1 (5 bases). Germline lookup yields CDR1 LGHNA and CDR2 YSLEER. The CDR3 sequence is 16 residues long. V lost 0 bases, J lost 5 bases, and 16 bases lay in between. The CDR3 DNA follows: TGCGCCAGCAGCCAAGATGCCAGGGAGATGGGGTATGGCTACACCTTC. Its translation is CASSQDAREMGYGYTF.

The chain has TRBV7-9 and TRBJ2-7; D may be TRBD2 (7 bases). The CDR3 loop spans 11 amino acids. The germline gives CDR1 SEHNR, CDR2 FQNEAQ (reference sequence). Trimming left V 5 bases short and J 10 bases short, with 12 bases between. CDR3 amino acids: CASSQGGGQYF. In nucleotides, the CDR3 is TGTGCCAGCAGCCAGGGAGGGGGTCAGTACTTC.

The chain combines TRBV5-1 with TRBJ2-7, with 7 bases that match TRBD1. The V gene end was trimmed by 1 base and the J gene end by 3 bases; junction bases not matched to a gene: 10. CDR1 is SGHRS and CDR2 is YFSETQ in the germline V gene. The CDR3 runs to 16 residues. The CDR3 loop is CASSLLSGTVIYEQYF. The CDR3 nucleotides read TGCGCCAGCAGCTTGTTATCCGGGACAGTAATCTACGAGCAGTACTTC.

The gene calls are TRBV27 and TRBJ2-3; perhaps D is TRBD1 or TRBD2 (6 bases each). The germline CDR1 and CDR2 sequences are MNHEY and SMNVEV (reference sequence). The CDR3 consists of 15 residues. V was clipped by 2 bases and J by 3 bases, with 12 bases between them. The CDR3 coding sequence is TGTGCCAGCAGTTTAGAGTGGGGGGCGACAGATACGCAGTATTTT. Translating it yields CASSLEWGATDTQYF.

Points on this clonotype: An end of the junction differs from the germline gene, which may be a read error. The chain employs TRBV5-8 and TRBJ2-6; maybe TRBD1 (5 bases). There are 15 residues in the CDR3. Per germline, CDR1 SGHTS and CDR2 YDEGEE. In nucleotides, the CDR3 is TGTGCCAGCAGCTTGTGGCGCTCTGGGGCCAATGTCCTGACTTTC. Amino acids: CASSLWRSGANVLTF.

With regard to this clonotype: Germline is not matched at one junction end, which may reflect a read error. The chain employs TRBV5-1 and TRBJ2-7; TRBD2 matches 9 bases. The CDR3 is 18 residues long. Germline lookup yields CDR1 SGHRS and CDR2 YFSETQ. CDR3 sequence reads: CAGSLRAPLAGVSYEQYF. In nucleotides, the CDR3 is TGCGCCGGCAGCTTGAGAGCCCCTTTAGCGGGAGTTTCCTACGAGCAGTACTTC.

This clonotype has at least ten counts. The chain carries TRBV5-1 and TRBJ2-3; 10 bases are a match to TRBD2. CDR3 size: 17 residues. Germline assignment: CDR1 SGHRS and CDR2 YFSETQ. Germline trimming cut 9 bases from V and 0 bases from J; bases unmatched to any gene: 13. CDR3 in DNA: TGCGCCACTACGCGTGGGGCTAGCGGGAGAAGCACAGATACGCAGTATTTT. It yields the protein CATTRGASGRSTDTQYF.

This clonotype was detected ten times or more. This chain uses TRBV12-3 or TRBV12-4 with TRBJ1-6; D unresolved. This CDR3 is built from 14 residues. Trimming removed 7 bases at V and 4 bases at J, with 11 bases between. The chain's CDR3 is CASMNSQYNSPLHF. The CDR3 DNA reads TGTGCCAGCATGAACAGCCAGTATAATTCACCCCTCCACTTT.

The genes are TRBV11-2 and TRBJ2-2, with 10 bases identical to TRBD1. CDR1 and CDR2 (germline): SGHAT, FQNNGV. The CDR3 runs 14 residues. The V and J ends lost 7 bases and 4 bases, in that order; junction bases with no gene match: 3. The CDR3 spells CASMTGGGTGELFF. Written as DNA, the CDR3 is TGTGCCAGCATGACAGGGGGCGGCACCGGGGAGCTGTTTTTT.